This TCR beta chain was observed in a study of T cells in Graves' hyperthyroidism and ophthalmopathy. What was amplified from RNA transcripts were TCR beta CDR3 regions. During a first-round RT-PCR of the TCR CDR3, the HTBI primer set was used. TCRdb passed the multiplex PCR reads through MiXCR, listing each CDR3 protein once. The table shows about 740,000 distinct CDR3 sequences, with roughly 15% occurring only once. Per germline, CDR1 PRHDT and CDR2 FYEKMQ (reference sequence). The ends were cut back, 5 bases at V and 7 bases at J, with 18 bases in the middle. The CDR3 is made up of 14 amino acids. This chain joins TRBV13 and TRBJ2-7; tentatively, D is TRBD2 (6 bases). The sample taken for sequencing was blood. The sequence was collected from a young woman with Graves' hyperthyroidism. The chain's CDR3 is CASSTGTARREQYF. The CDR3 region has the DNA TGTGCCAGCAGCACCGGGACTGCCAGGAGGGAGCAGTACTTC.